This TCR beta chain emerged from a study of response to subunit inactivated influenza vaccine. General study results and limits: Authors suggested few new T cells are recruited by each seasonal influenza vaccination.

The germline gives CDR1 MNHEY, CDR2 SMNVEV (reference sequence). The length of the CDR3 is 14 residues. Trimming cost V 2 bases and J 7 bases; bases outside gene matches: 5. A note on this clonotype: Its target is unknown.

TCRdb re-derived calls from the RT-PCR reads in MiXCR, one entry per CDR3 protein. The table includes about 780,000 distinct CDR3 sequences, approximately 17% detected once. V usage is TRBV27 and J usage is TRBJ2-7; 10 bases align to TRBD2. The receptor was derived from a man aged 50 or older who received an inactivated influenza vaccine. This sample comprised PBMCs from blood, obtained 5 to 6 days after vaccination. DNA for the CDR3: TGTGCCAGCAGTTTAAGCGGGAGGGCCAGAGAGCAGTACTTC. This sequence encodes CASSLSGRAREQYF.